This entry describes one TCR beta chain. The V end lost 4 bases, the J end lost 6 bases, and 13 bases lay between the germline ends. The CDR3 spans 13 residues. CDR1 is SEHNR, CDR2 FQNEAQ, per germline (reference sequence). The record originates from a study of cytomegalovirus exposure and HLA in healthy donors. With 60 Vbeta and 13 Jbeta primers, the PCR was carried out. Libraries were prepared by immunoSEQ multiplex PCR; TCRdb keeps only in-frame clonotypes and omits some of them. This table holds 37,000 or so clones, about four fifths found once. The clonotype originates from a middle-aged woman in good health and CMV-seronegative. Sample: PBMCs. The chain is built from TRBV7-9 and TRBJ2-7; D is ambiguous. CDR3 region: CASSSTAPGEQYV. CDR3 DNA: TGTGCCAGCAGCTCAACGGCCCCAGGCGAGCAGTACGTC.